This entry lists 10 T cell receptor beta chains sequenced from one sample in a study of blood T cell repertoires in COVID-19. Repertoires were generated with immunoSEQ multiplex PCR, while TCRdb's copy carries only in-frame clones and drops some. Of about 140,000 clones listed, roughly 85% were seen once; the top ten hold under 4.5%. Sequenced material: peripheral blood. The receptor source for this set is a man aged 55 to 70 with acute or convalescent COVID-19.

The genes are TRBV4-3 and TRBJ2-2; the match to TRBD1 covers 8 bases. This CDR3 contains 17 residues. Looked up from germline, CDR1 is LGHNA and CDR2 is YSLEER. Trimming at V came to 4 bases and at J to 4 bases, leaving 11 bases not matched to a gene. The CDR3 region has the DNA TGCGCCAGCAGCCGAATCCCCCAGGGGGCATCCACCGGGGAGCTGTTTTTT. Protein: CASSRIPQGASTGELFF.

V gene TRBV18 combines with J gene TRBJ2-5; 9 nucleotides align to TRBD1. The CDR3 is 16 residues long. V lost 3 bases, J lost 5 bases, and 10 bases stayed unmatched. CDR1 KGHSH and CDR2 LQKENI come from the germline V gene. CDR3 protein: CASSPIGTGYQETQYF. CDR3 nucleotides: TGTGCCAGCTCACCGATCGGGACAGGGTATCAGGAGACCCAGTACTTC.

The CDR3 region has the DNA TGCGCCAGCAGCTTGGCCGCAGGTGACGAAAAACTGTTTTTT. Its protein is CASSLAAGDEKLFF. This chain uses TRBV5-1 with TRBJ1-4; D unclear. The germline CDR1 and CDR2 sequences are SGHRS and YFSETQ. This CDR3 comprises 14 residues. Between the trimmed V and J ends, which lost 0 bases and 8 bases, there was a span of 11 bases.

The rearrangement uses TRBV5-6 and TRBJ1-2; possible D gene TRBD1, 5 bases. V gave up 0 bases and J gave up 14 bases, with 11 bases separating them. CDR3 length: 11 amino acids. Germline CDR1 SGHDT, CDR2 YYEEEE. The DNA of the CDR3 is TGTGCCAGCAGCTTGGGTCGCAGGGATACCTTC. It codes for CASSLGRRDTF.

V usage is TRBV6-5 and J usage is TRBJ1-1; weak D call: TRBD1 (6 bases). The CDR3 contains 14 residues. The V gene's germline CDR1 is MNHEY and CDR2 SVGAGI. With 7 bases removed from V and 10 bases from J, the gap between germline ends came to 22 bases. The CDR3 spells CASTEGGVLVRAFF. In nucleotides, the CDR3 is TGTGCCAGCACCGAAGGGGGTGTCTTAGTAAGAGCTTTCTTT.

The chain couples TRBV28 to TRBJ2-1; TRBD2 might be the D (6 bases). This CDR3 region has 15 residues. Trimming stripped 5 bases from V and 6 bases from J, with 17 bases between. Germline lookup yields CDR1 MDHEN and CDR2 SYDVKM. CDR3 in amino acids: CASSLGRDPLNEQFF. For the CDR3, the DNA is TGTGCCAGCAGTCTTGGGCGGGACCCTCTCAATGAGCAGTTCTTC.

The chain recombines TRBV9 with TRBJ1-2, with D unresolved. Per germline, CDR1 SGDLS and CDR2 YYNGEE. Trimming pared 0 bases from V and 6 bases from J, leaving 15 bases between. CDR3 length: 15 residues. CDR3 nucleotide sequence: TGTGCCAGCAGCGTAGCACCCTGGTCTATTGATGGCTACACCTTC. Protein: CASSVAPWSIDGYTF. Variable domain in full (rest from reference TRBV9 and TRBJ1-2): DSGVTQTPKHLITATGQRVTLRCSPRSGDLSVYWYQQSLDQGLQFLIQYYNGEERAKGNILERFSAQQFPDLHSELNLSSLELGDSALYFCASSVAPWSIDGYTFGSGTRLTVV.

This chain links TRBV28 with TRBJ1-2; D is possibly TRBD1 (5 bases). Deletions cut 2 bases from V and 7 bases from J, with 17 bases between. CDR1 and CDR2 (germline): MDHEN, SYDVKM. The CDR3 runs to 15 residues. The CDR3 region is CASSLPGGTLFGYTF. DNA for the CDR3: TGTGCCAGCAGTTTACCGGGAGGGACTTTATTTGGCTACACCTTC.

The chain joins TRBV6-6 to TRBJ2-7, with 8 nucleotides matching TRBD2. Germline lookup yields CDR1 MNHNY and CDR2 SVGAGI (reference sequence). The CDR3 extends over 13 amino acids. With V trimmed by 7 bases and J by 0 bases, 2 bases remained unmatched. CDR3 amino acids: CASTREGSYEQYF. CDR3 in DNA: TGTGCCAGCACCCGGGAGGGCTCCTACGAGCAGTACTTC.

The V and J genes are TRBV29-1 and TRBJ1-1; no reliable D call. The CDR3 loop spans 10 amino acids. The V gene's germline CDR1 is SQVTM and CDR2 ANQGSEA. V was cut by 7 bases and J by 7 bases, with 10 bases left in between. In DNA, the CDR3 is TGCAGCGGAGGCGGCAGTGAAGCTTTCTTT. It translates to CSGGGSEAFF. Complete variable domain (other parts from reference TRBV29-1 and TRBJ1-1): SAVISQKPSRDICQRGTSLTIQCQVDSQVTMMFWYRQQPGQSLTLIATANQGSEATYESGFVIDKFPISRPNLTFSTLTVSNMSPEDSSIYLCSGGGSEAFFGQGTRLTVV.